The 24 T cell receptor beta chains presented below share a single source sample, sequenced in a study of cytomegalovirus exposure and HLA in healthy donors. PCR involved 60 Vbeta and 13 Jbeta primers. Produced via immunoSEQ multiplex PCR; TCRdb's table is partial and in-frame only. This table has 140,000 or so clones, about 82% appearing once. The sample comprised PBMCs. These receptors all come from a male donor in good health and CMV-seronegative.

This chain uses TRBV11-3 with TRBJ1-1; TRBD1 aligns across 7 bases. After removal of 4 bases from V and 8 bases from J, the junction contained 4 bases not matched to a gene. Germline lookup yields CDR1 SGHNT and CDR2 YENEEA. The CDR3 has 12 residues. CDR3 coding DNA: TGTGCCAGCAGCTCAGAGACAGGGGAAGCTTTCTTT. Translating it yields CASSSETGEAFF.

The genes are TRBV30 and TRBJ1-2; 12 positions agree with TRBD1. The V gene's germline CDR1 is GTSNPN and CDR2 SVGIG (reference sequence). The CDR3 has 14 residues. J gave up 4 bases and V 1 base, and 1 base lay outside the gene matches. CDR3 sequence (DNA): TGTGCCTGGAGTGCGGGACAGGGGGCCTATGGCTACACCTTC. As protein: CAWSAGQGAYGYTF. The whole variable domain, filled in from reference TRBV30 and TRBJ1-2, reads SQTIHQWPATLVQPVGSPLSLECTVEGTSNPNLYWYRQAAGRGLQLLFYSVGIGQISSEVPQNLSASRPQDRQFILSSKKLLLSDSGFYLCAWSAGQGAYGYTFGSGTRLTVV.

This sequence joins TRBV7-2 and TRBJ2-5; 7 bases map to TRBD2. V dropped 4 bases and J dropped 1; count of bases not matched to a gene: 6. CDR1 and CDR2 from the germline V gene are SGHTA and FQGNSA. The CDR3 length is 15 residues. The CDR3: CASSSRWGGQETQYF. The CDR3, as DNA: TGTGCCAGCAGCTCCCGATGGGGGGGCCAAGAGACCCAGTACTTC.

This chain connects TRBV4-2 to TRBJ2-7, with 9 positions matching TRBD2. Germline values: CDR1 LGHNA, CDR2 YNFKEQ. The CDR3 extends over 17 amino acids. The ends lost 0 bases at V and 7 bases at J; junction bases unmatched: 13. The CDR3 region is CASSQDQGTSRLGEQYF. For the CDR3, the DNA is TGTGCCAGCAGCCAAGATCAGGGGACTAGCCGATTGGGGGAGCAGTACTTC.

The chain employs TRBV4-2 and TRBJ2-1; 9 bases match TRBD1. The ends lost 2 bases at V and 6 bases at J; junction bases unmatched: 11. Germline V lookup: CDR1 LGHNA, CDR2 YNFKEQ. The CDR3 is 17 residues long. Here the CDR3 reads CASSQSGGTGTPNEQFF. The CDR3 bases are TGTGCCAGCAGCCAATCAGGGGGGACAGGGACCCCCAATGAGCAGTTCTTC.

The V gene is TRBV9, the J gene TRBJ2-5, with D perhaps TRBD1 (5 bases). The CDR3 length is 20 residues. The germline V and J ends were trimmed by 2 bases and 2 bases, with 28 bases remaining between them. Germline assignment: CDR1 SGDLS and CDR2 YYNGEE. CDR3 in DNA: TGTGCCAGCAGCGTCGGCCAGGGATCCCCCTTCATAGAAGGACAAGAGACCCAGTACTTC. Encoded protein: CASSVGQGSPFIEGQETQYF.

The rearrangement uses TRBV6-1 and TRBJ2-7; 8 nucleotides align to TRBD1. The CDR3 is made up of 15 amino acids. Trimming cost V 5 bases and J 3 bases; bases outside gene matches: 9. Germline loops: CDR1 MNHNS, CDR2 SASEGT. The CDR3 loop reads CASSSWEDRVYEQYF. CDR3 sequence (DNA): TGTGCCAGCAGTTCCTGGGAGGACAGGGTCTACGAGCAGTACTTC.

The J gene is TRBJ2-2, the V gene TRBV28; 7 bases fit TRBD1. Trimming cost V 5 bases and J 8 bases; bases outside gene matches: 8. This CDR3 comprises 14 residues. Germline V gives CDR1 MDHEN, CDR2 SYDVKM. The CDR3 DNA reads as TGTGCCAGCAGTCCGACAGGGAAAGGGGGGGAGCTGTTTTTT. This gives the protein CASSPTGKGGELFF. Using reference TRBV28 and TRBJ2-2 for the parts outside the CDR3, the full variable domain is DVKVTQSSRYLVKRTGEKVFLECVQDMDHENMFWYRQDPGLGLRLIYFSYDVKMKEKGDIPEGYSVSREKKERFSLILESASTNQTSMYLCASSPTGKGGELFFGEGSRLTVL.

The rearrangement links TRBV7-8 to TRBJ2-1, with TRBD2 matching over 8 bases. This CDR3 has 18 amino acids. Germline V gene data show CDR1 as SGHVS and CDR2 as FQNEAQ. Trimming at V came to 4 bases and at J to 0 bases, leaving 11 bases not matched to a gene. CDR3 sequence (DNA): TGTGCCAGCAGCTCCCGGGGCACTAGCGGCTTCTCCTACAATGAGCAGTTCTTC. It encodes CASSSRGTSGFSYNEQFF.

The V gene is TRBV6-1, the J gene TRBJ1-1, with 7 bases lining up with TRBD1. CDR3 size: 13 residues. The J segment lost 1 base and the V segment lost 9 bases, leaving 5 bases of the junction unmatched. The germline V gene encodes CDR1 MNHNS and CDR2 SASEGT. CDR3 amino acids: CASRQGSNTEAFF. CDR3 coding DNA: TGTGCCAGTAGACAGGGTTCGAACACTGAAGCTTTCTTT.

As regards this clone: At one end the junction does not follow the germline gene, possibly because of a read error. This chain joins TRBV10-3 and TRBJ2-7; 10 bases match TRBD1. The CDR3 loop spans 15 amino acids. Germline CDR1 and CDR2: ENHRY and SYGVKD. CDR3 DNA sequence: TGTGCCATCACTGAGACCGGGACAGGGGTCTACGAGCAGTACTTC. Amino acid sequence: CAITETGTGVYEQYF.

This clone appeared a few times. This rearrangement joins TRBV29-1 to TRBJ2-1; the D gene is possibly TRBD1 (6 bases). Germline values: CDR1 SQVTM, CDR2 ANQGSEA. This CDR3 has 15 residues. The V and J ends lost 4 bases and 0 bases respectively, with 13 bases between them. The CDR3 region has the DNA TGCAGCGTTGTAGGGCTGGGGGCCTCCTACAATGAGCAGTTCTTC. Its translation: CSVVGLGASYNEQFF.

The chain links TRBV5-4 to TRBJ2-7; the match to TRBD1 covers 9 bases. CDR1 is SGHNT and CDR2 is YYREEE in the germline V gene (reference sequence). The CDR3 consists of 12 residues. V dropped 5 bases and J dropped 6; count of bases not matched to a gene: 3. The DNA of the CDR3 is TGTGCCAGCAGAACAGGGGGCAGCGAGCAGTACTTC. Its translation: CASRTGGSEQYF.

The table lists this clone with a count of one. This chain links TRBV7-2 with TRBJ2-7; possible D gene TRBD2, 6 bases. Germline CDR1 and CDR2: SGHTA and FQGNSA. Trimming stripped 6 bases from V and 0 bases from J, with 15 bases between. The CDR3 totals 15 residues. CDR3 sequence: CASSSDRDSSYEQYF. In DNA, the CDR3 is TGTGCCAGCAGTTCTGACCGGGACTCCTCCTACGAGCAGTACTTC.

V gene TRBV7-2 combines with J gene TRBJ2-3; TRBD2 is a possible D gene (6 bases). Germline V gene sequence: CDR1 SGHTA, CDR2 FQGNSA. CDR3 length: 15 amino acids. V was clipped by 8 bases and J by 3 bases, with 18 bases between them. CDR3 loop: CASRYLGGTTDTQYF. The CDR3 nucleotides are TGTGCCAGCCGATACCTTGGGGGGACGACAGATACGCAGTATTTT.

The genes are TRBV19 and TRBJ2-5; 8 bases are a match to TRBD2. Germline loops: CDR1 LNHDA, CDR2 SQIVND (reference sequence). The CDR3 is made up of 13 amino acids. V dropped 7 bases and J dropped 1; count of bases not matched to a gene: 2. Written as DNA, the CDR3 is TGTGCCAGTAAGGGACTAGTCCAAGAGACCCAGTACTTC. Translated, it gives CASKGLVQETQYF.

The chain uses TRBV2 and TRBJ1-6, with D perhaps TRBD1 (6 bases). The CDR3 totals 13 residues. The germline CDR1 and CDR2 sequences are SNHLY and FYNNEI. V was shortened by 6 bases and J by 6 bases, with 9 bases between the two germline ends. CDR3: CASRTGRNSPLHF. The CDR3 nucleotides read TGTGCCAGCAGGACAGGTCGTAATTCACCCCTCCACTTT. Complete variable domain (other parts from reference TRBV2 and TRBJ1-6): EPEVTQTPSHQVTQMGQEVILRCVPISNHLYFYWYRQILGQKVEFLVSFYNNEISEKSEIFDDQFSVERPDGSNFTLKIRSTKLEDSAMYFCASRTGRNSPLHFGNGTRLTVT.

To note about this clone: Distinct nucleotide sequences in the sample also encode this CDR3. V usage is TRBV7-6 and J usage is TRBJ2-1, with D perhaps TRBD1 (5 bases). Looked up from germline, CDR1 is SGHVS and CDR2 is FNYEAQ. CDR3 length: 12 residues. Trimming left V 0 bases short and J 8 bases short, with 5 bases between. CDR3 bases: TGTGCCAGCAGCTTAGCCAGGGATGAGCAGTTCTTC. Translated: CASSLARDEQFF.

The chain carries TRBV21-1 and TRBJ1-1; no check of the table's D call, TRBD1, against the DNA was made. TRBV21-1 is deemed a pseudogene. The CDR3 length is 18 residues. Here the CDR3 DNA reads TGTGCCAGCAGCAAAGAGGTTAGGGGGTTCAGGGAAGTGACTGAAGCTTTCTTT. It translates to CASSKEVRGFREVTEAFF.

The chain joins TRBV4-1 to TRBJ2-1, with TRBD2 matching over 12 bases. CDR1 MGHRA and CDR2 YSYEKL come from the germline V gene. J was trimmed by 10 bases and V by 4 bases; bases with no gene match: 11. This CDR3 is 16 amino acids long. The CDR3 here is CASSLPRLAGVWEQFF. The CDR3 bases are TGCGCCAGCAGCCTCCCCCGACTAGCGGGAGTTTGGGAGCAGTTCTTC.

The genes are TRBV7-9 and TRBJ2-1; 9 bases align to TRBD2. With V trimmed by 2 bases and J by 4 bases, 3 bases remained unmatched. Germline CDR1 reads SEHNR; CDR2 reads FQNEAQ (reference sequence). The CDR3 runs 15 residues. Here the CDR3 reads CASSLRLAVYNEQFF. Written as DNA, the CDR3 is TGTGCCAGCAGCTTAAGACTAGCGGTTTACAATGAGCAGTTCTTC.

This clone was seen a single time. The chain couples TRBV25-1 to TRBJ1-1; D is possibly TRBD1 (5 bases). The germline V and J ends were trimmed by 4 bases and 4 bases, with 13 bases remaining between them. This CDR3 contains 14 residues. CDR1 and CDR2 from the germline V gene are MGHDK and SYGVNS. The CDR3 is CASSAPVGGTEAFF. The CDR3 coding sequence is TGTGCCAGCAGTGCCCCGGTGGGGGGCACTGAAGCTTTCTTT.

The V and J genes are TRBV4-2 and TRBJ1-2, with D unresolved. CDR1 is LGHNA, CDR2 YNFKEQ, per germline. V dropped 4 bases and J dropped 5 bases, with 14 bases sitting between them. The CDR3 is made up of 14 amino acids. The chain's CDR3 is CASSPPTVRYGYTF. DNA for the CDR3: TGTGCCAGCAGCCCACCCACCGTGAGGTATGGCTACACCTTC.

This chain connects TRBV7-9 to TRBJ2-4; 9 bases map to TRBD1. Germline V gene lookup returns CDR1 SEHNR and CDR2 FQNEAQ (reference sequence). Losses at the gene ends were 5 bases for V and 2 bases for J; bases not matched to a gene: 7. The CDR3 totals 16 residues. The DNA for the CDR3 is TGTGCCAGCAGCCCAGCCGGGACAGGGACCAAAAACATTCAGTACTTC. It is translated as CASSPAGTGTKNIQYF.